This TCR beta chain was sequenced for a study of blood T cell repertoires in COVID-19. As for the study in general: Donors in the United States, Italy and Spain gave samples during acute or convalescent COVID-19.

Authors' data handling: Reference gene primers were amplified, and this amplification served to estimate nucleated cell counts. Sequenced by immunoSEQ multiplex PCR; TCRdb stores in-frame clones only, minus some. V and J calls and clone size are copied from that table; D and trimming were computed from the DNA. Among 200,000 or so clones, around 80% were seen once, and the ten largest hold about 6.9%. Germline values: CDR1 SNHLY, CDR2 FYNNEI. CDR3 length equals 13 residues. Trimming took off 7 bases at V and 7 bases at J, with 11 bases between the two ends. The J gene is TRBJ1-6, the V gene TRBV2; D gene ambiguous. The clonotype comes from a human donor with acute or convalescent COVID-19. The donor label of this sample is uncertain. What was sequenced was peripheral blood. The DNA of the CDR3 is TGTGCCAGCACTGGGTCGGGGAATTCACCCCTCCACTTT. Its protein product is CASTGSGNSPLHF.